Below are 21 T cell receptor beta chains sequenced from a single sample in a study of blood T cell repertoires in COVID-19. Assay: immunoSEQ multiplex PCR; the TCRdb copy retains only in-frame clones and omits some. The repertoire holds about 170,000 clones, 70% to 90% seen once, with just over 2.5% in the top ten. What was sequenced was peripheral blood. Receptor source: a woman aged 80 or over with COVID-19, enrolled during active disease.

The chain links TRBV5-8 to TRBJ1-5; 8 nucleotides agree with TRBD1. From germline, CDR1 is SGHTS and CDR2 YDEGEE. The CDR3 spans 14 residues. J lost 7 bases, V lost 3 bases, and 6 bases had no gene match. CDR3 nucleotides: TGTGCCAGCAGCTCCGGACAGGGCCCCCAGCCCCAGCATTTT. Translated: CASSSGQGPQPQHF. The full variable domain, rest sourced from reference TRBV5-8 and TRBJ1-5, is EAGVTQSPTHLIKTRGQQATLRCSPISGHTSVYWYQQALGLGLQFLLWYDEGEERNRGNFPPRFSGRQFPNYSSELNVNALELEDSALYLCASSSGQGPQPQHFGDGTRLSIL.

The chain carries TRBV5-1 and TRBJ1-3; perhaps TRBD1 as D (6 bases). CDR1 SGHRS and CDR2 YFSETQ come from the germline V gene. This CDR3 region has 16 residues. The V and J ends lost 4 bases and 0 bases respectively, with 14 bases between them. The CDR3 region is CASSQGPLISGNTIYF. The CDR3 nucleotides read TGCGCCAGCAGCCAGGGGCCCCTGATCTCTGGAAACACCATATATTTT. Full variable domain (remainder filled in from reference TRBV5-1 and TRBJ1-3): KAGVTQTPRYLIKTRGQQVTLSCSPISGHRSVSWYQQTPGQGLQFLFEYFSETQRNKGNFPGRFSGRQFSNSRSEMNVSTLELGDSALYLCASSQGPLISGNTIYFGEGSWLTVV.

CDR3 sequence reads: CSVAGTDYGYTF. In DNA form, the CDR3 reads TGCAGCGTTGCCGGGACAGACTATGGCTACACCTTC. The V and J genes are TRBV29-1 and TRBJ1-2; the match to TRBD1 covers 7 bases. This CDR3 comprises 12 residues. Germline values: CDR1 SQVTM, CDR2 ANQGSEA. J was trimmed by 3 bases and V by 4 bases; bases with no gene match: 2.

The chain joins TRBV4-2 to TRBJ2-1, with 9 bases that match TRBD2. J was trimmed by 4 bases and V by 1 base; bases with no gene match: 5. CDR1 and CDR2 from the germline V gene are LGHNA and YNFKEQ. The CDR3 runs 16 residues. The CDR3 reads CASSQGAGGLYNEQFF. CDR3 sequence (DNA): TGTGCCAGCAGCCAAGGGGCGGGAGGGTTATACAATGAGCAGTTCTTC.

The rearrangement joins TRBV29-1 to TRBJ1-2; 12 positions match TRBD1. The germline V gene has CDR1 SQVTM and CDR2 ANQGSEA. Losses at the gene ends were 6 bases for V and 5 bases for J; bases not matched to a gene: 4. This CDR3 contains 13 residues. The CDR3 reads CSVGTGGIYGYTF. The CDR3 bases are TGCAGCGTGGGGACAGGGGGCATATATGGCTACACCTTC.

The chain has TRBV9 and TRBJ1-1; D unresolved. CDR1 is SGDLS and CDR2 is YYNGEE in the germline V gene. CDR3 length equals 15 residues. V was trimmed by 2 bases and J by 1 base, leaving 12 bases between them. CDR3 protein: CASSVEPISNTEAFF. In DNA, the CDR3 is TGTGCCAGCAGCGTCGAGCCGATTTCGAACACTGAAGCTTTCTTT. The full variable domain, with the rest looked up from reference TRBV9 and TRBJ1-1, is DSGVTQTPKHLITATGQRVTLRCSPRSGDLSVYWYQQSLDQGLQFLIQYYNGEERAKGNILERFSAQQFPDLHSELNLSSLELGDSALYFCASSVEPISNTEAFFGQGTRLTVV.

The count of this clone is one. This rearrangement joins TRBV29-1 to TRBJ2-2, with D tentatively TRBD1 (6 bases). Germline CDR1 reads SQVTM; CDR2 reads ANQGSEA. Trimming removed 6 bases at V and 4 bases at J, with 15 bases between. The CDR3 contains 14 residues. DNA for the CDR3: TGCAGCGTCGGATTAACAGGGATCACCGGGGAGCTGTTTTTT. This codes for CSVGLTGITGELFF.

This chain connects TRBV3-1 (or the pseudogene TRBV3-2) to TRBJ1-5, with TRBD1 as a possible D gene (5 bases). In germline, CDR1 is LGHDT, CDR2 YNNKEL (reference sequence). V was trimmed by 2 bases and J by 2 bases, leaving 10 bases between them. The CDR3 has 15 amino acids. CDR3 coding DNA: TGTGCCAGCAGCCAAACAGGATTTGGCAATCAGCCCCAGCATTTT. Translation gives CASSQTGFGNQPQHF.

The rearrangement joins TRBV12-3 or TRBV12-4 to TRBJ2-2; D unclear. CDR3 size: 13 residues. V shed 5 bases and J shed 2 bases, with 6 bases lying between them. Here the CDR3 reads CASSLTNTGELFF. In DNA, the CDR3 is TGTGCCAGCAGTCTAACTAACACCGGGGAGCTGTTTTTT.

The chain uses TRBV5-8 and TRBJ2-4, with a tentative D call TRBD2 (7 bases). V shed 4 bases and J shed 1 base, with 12 bases lying between them. This CDR3 region has 15 residues. The germline CDR1 and CDR2 sequences are SGHTS and YDEGEE. This chain's CDR3 is CASSVGGPAKNIQYF. In nucleotides, the CDR3 is TGTGCCAGCAGCGTGGGGGGGCCCGCCAAAAACATTCAGTACTTC.

The rearrangement uses TRBV28 and TRBJ1-5; D is possibly TRBD1 (6 bases). Trimming left V 5 bases short and J 2 bases short, with 13 bases between. This CDR3 spans 15 amino acids. Germline values: CDR1 MDHEN, CDR2 SYDVKM. The CDR3 here is CASSQGFSGNQPQHF. The CDR3, as DNA: TGTGCCAGCAGTCAGGGGTTTTCTGGCAATCAGCCCCAGCATTTT.

The V gene is TRBV24-1, the J gene TRBJ1-5, with D unclear. This CDR3 contains 13 residues. Trimming cost V 5 bases and J 3 bases, with 7 bases left between them. CDR1 and CDR2 (germline): KGHDR, SFDVKD. The CDR3 here is CATSAQYNQPQHF. The CDR3 coding sequence is TGTGCCACCAGTGCACAGTACAATCAGCCCCAGCATTTT.

This clone appeared a single time. V and J are TRBV10-2 and TRBJ2-7; 8 nucleotides align to TRBD1. Germline V gene data show CDR1 as WSHSY and CDR2 as SAAADI. The J segment lost 5 bases and the V segment lost 6 bases, leaving 3 bases of the junction unmatched. The CDR3 loop spans 12 amino acids. The CDR3 sequence is CASSGQGDEQYF. The CDR3 DNA reads as TGCGCCAGCAGCGGACAGGGCGACGAGCAGTACTTC.

V gene TRBV5-6 combines with J gene TRBJ2-7; 7 nucleotides align to TRBD1. The CDR3 loop spans 14 amino acids. Germline loops: CDR1 SGHDT, CDR2 YYEEEE. The V and J ends lost 0 bases and 2 bases, in that order; junction bases with no gene match: 2. CDR3 sequence reads: CASSLGQGAYEQYF. Written as DNA, the CDR3 is TGTGCCAGCAGCTTGGGGCAGGGGGCCTACGAGCAGTACTTC.

The CDR3 is CASSTAGTGPNEQYF. CDR3 bases: TGTGCCAGCAGCACCGCCGGGACAGGCCCCAACGAGCAGTACTTC. The V call is TRBV7-2, the J call TRBJ2-7, with 8 bases aligning to TRBD1. Trimming took 5 bases from V and 5 from J; bases not matched to a gene: 11. This CDR3 has 15 residues. CDR1 and CDR2 (germline): SGHTA, FQGNSA.

This clone was picked up a small number of times. The V gene is TRBV7-8, the J gene TRBJ1-1; 10 bases are shared with TRBD1. This CDR3 contains 18 residues. Losses at the gene ends were 5 bases for V and 4 bases for J; bases not matched to a gene: 16. The germline CDR1 and CDR2 sequences are SGHVS and FQNEAQ. The CDR3 DNA reads as TGTGCCAGCAGCGCGTCGGACAGGGGGAGGTCCGGTGGCACTGAAGCTTTCTTT. Amino acids: CASSASDRGRSGGTEAFF.

This clone was picked up a small number of times. This chain connects TRBV5-1 to TRBJ2-5; 14 bases map to TRBD2. V lost 7 bases, J lost 4 bases, and 15 bases stayed unmatched. This CDR3 is 18 amino acids long. CDR1 and CDR2 from the germline V gene are SGHRS and YFSETQ. Here the CDR3 DNA reads TGCGCCAGCCGCGGTGTCCCGGGACTAGCGGGAGCTCGAGAGACCCAGTACTTC. Its protein is CASRGVPGLAGARETQYF. The full variable domain, completed using reference TRBV5-1 and TRBJ2-5, is KAGVTQTPRYLIKTRGQQVTLSCSPISGHRSVSWYQQTPGQGLQFLFEYFSETQRNKGNFPGRFSGRQFSNSRSEMNVSTLELGDSALYLCASRGVPGLAGARETQYFGPGTRLLVL.

The V call is TRBV9, the J call TRBJ2-1, with TRBD2 matching 11 bases. J lost 10 bases, V lost 6 bases, and 12 bases had no gene match. The CDR3 length is 15 residues. Germline assignment: CDR1 SGDLS and CDR2 YYNGEE. The CDR3 nucleotides read TGTGCCAGCACCCCAGGGACTAGCGGACGGGGGGAGCAGTTCTTC. It translates to CASTPGTSGRGEQFF. The complete variable domain, with remaining parts taken from reference TRBV9 and TRBJ2-1, reads DSGVTQTPKHLITATGQRVTLRCSPRSGDLSVYWYQQSLDQGLQFLIQYYNGEERAKGNILERFSAQQFPDLHSELNLSSLELGDSALYFCASTPGTSGRGEQFFGPGTRLTVL.

CDR3 sequence reads: CASSLRTGDYEQYF. CDR3 nucleotide sequence: TGTGCCAGCTCACTCAGGACAGGGGACTACGAGCAGTACTTC. The chain combines TRBV18 with TRBJ2-7, with 9 bases aligning to TRBD1. The CDR3 has 14 residues. Germline V lookup: CDR1 KGHSH, CDR2 LQKENI. J was trimmed by 3 bases and V by 4 bases; bases with no gene match: 4.

This clone was detected once. The CDR3, as DNA: TGTGCCAGCAGCGGCACTAGCGGGAGAGGGGAGCTGTTTTTT. Its translation: CASSGTSGRGELFF. The V and J genes are TRBV14 and TRBJ2-2; TRBD2 matches at 11 bases. CDR3 length: 14 residues. Germline V CDR1 and CDR2: SGHDN, FVKESK. V was clipped by 5 bases and J by 8 bases; unmatched bases: 4.

For this clone: Additional DNA sequences in this sample encode the identical CDR3. The chain's CDR3 is CASSSTNQPQHF. In DNA, the CDR3 is TGTGCCAGCAGTTCGACTAATCAGCCCCAGCATTTT. The J gene is TRBJ1-5, the V gene TRBV28; no firm D call. Trimming stripped 4 bases from V and 4 bases from J, with 5 bases between. Germline V gene data show CDR1 as MDHEN and CDR2 as SYDVKM. The CDR3 covers 12 residues.